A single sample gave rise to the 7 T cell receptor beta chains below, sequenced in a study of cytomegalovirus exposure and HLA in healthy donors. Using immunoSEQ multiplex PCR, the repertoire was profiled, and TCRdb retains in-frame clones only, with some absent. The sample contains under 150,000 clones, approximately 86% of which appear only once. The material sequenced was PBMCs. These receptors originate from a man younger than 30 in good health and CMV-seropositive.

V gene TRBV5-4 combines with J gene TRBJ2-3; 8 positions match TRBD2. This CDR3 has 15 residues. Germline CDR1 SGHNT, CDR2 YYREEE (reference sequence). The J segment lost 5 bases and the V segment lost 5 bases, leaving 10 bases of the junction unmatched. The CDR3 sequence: CASSIGTRGGDTQYF. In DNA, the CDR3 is TGTGCCAGCAGTATCGGGACTAGGGGGGGAGATACGCAGTATTTT.

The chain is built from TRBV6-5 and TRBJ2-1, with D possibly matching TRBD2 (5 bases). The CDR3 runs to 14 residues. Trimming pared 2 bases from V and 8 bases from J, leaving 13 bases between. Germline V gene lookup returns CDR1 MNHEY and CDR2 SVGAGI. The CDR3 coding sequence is TGTGCCAGCAGTTACGAGGGCCTCGGGGATGAGCAGTTCTTC. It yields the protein CASSYEGLGDEQFF.

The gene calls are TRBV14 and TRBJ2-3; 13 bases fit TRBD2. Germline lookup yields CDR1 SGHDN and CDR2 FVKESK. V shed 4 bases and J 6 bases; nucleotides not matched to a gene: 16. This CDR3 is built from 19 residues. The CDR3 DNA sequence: TGTGCCAGCAGCCCCAGCACTAGCGGGGGGGCATGGATATTGGATACGCAGTATTTT. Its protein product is CASSPSTSGGAWILDTQYF.

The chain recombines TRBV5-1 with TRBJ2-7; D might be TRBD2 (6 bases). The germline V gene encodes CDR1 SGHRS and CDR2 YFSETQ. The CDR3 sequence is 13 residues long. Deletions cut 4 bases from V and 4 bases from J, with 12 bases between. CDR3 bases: TGCGCCAGCAGCCTCCTCGGGACTTACGAGCAGTACTTC. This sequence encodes CASSLLGTYEQYF.

The CDR3, as DNA: TGTGCCAGTAGTGCCCGTGTGGGAGCTAACTATGGCTACACCTTC. Translation: CASSARVGANYGYTF. The gene calls are TRBV19 and TRBJ1-2; D call uncertain. Per germline, CDR1 LNHDA and CDR2 SQIVND (reference sequence). This CDR3 is built from 15 residues. Trimming removed 5 bases at V and 0 bases at J, with 13 bases between.

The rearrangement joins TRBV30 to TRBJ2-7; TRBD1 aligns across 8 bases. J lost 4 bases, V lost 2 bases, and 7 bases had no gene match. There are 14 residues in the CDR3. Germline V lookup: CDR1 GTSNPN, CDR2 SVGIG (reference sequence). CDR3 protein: CAWSLGTGGYEQYF. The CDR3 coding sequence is TGTGCCTGGAGTTTGGGGACAGGAGGGTACGAGCAGTACTTC.

The CDR3 DNA reads as TGCGCCAGCAGTTTGGGGACTTCCTACAATGAGCAGTTCTTC. Its translation is CASSLGTSYNEQFF. The chain carries TRBV10-2 and TRBJ2-1; a possible D gene is TRBD2 (6 bases). The CDR3 length is 14 residues. V lost 5 bases and J 1 base, leaving 9 bases between the germline ends. The germline CDR1 and CDR2 sequences are WSHSY and SAAADI.